The 32 T cell receptor beta chains below all came from one sample that was sequenced in a study of preoperative IRX-2 immunotherapy in early breast cancer. Treatment in this sample: preoperative locoregional IRX-2 cytokine immunotherapy. Clones were read by immunoSEQ multiplex PCR, and TCRdb kept only the in-frame ones, dropping some. The sample lists 95,000 to 100,000 clones, 86% seen once, with roughly 2% in the top ten. The sample in question was tumor tissue, obtained after IRX-2 immunotherapy. These receptors were collected from a human donor with breast cancer.

This clone showed up just a few times. This chain links TRBV25-1 with TRBJ1-4, with 7 bases identical to TRBD1. The CDR3 contains 17 residues. The germline V gene has CDR1 MGHDK and CDR2 SYGVNS. V gave up 1 base and J gave up 0 bases; unmatched junction bases: 5. CDR3 amino acids: CASSEFPGGATNEKLFF. In DNA form, the CDR3 reads TGTGCCAGCAGTGAATTCCCAGGGGGAGCAACTAATGAAAAACTGTTTTTT.

The CDR3 bases are TGTGCCAGCAGCCCCCTCGGTACGGGCTCCTACGAGCAGTACTTC. Protein: CASSPLGTGSYEQYF. The chain couples TRBV11-3 to TRBJ2-7; D ambiguous. The CDR3 runs 15 residues. Deletions cut 5 bases from V and 0 bases from J, with 14 bases between. CDR1 and CDR2 from the germline V gene are SGHNT and YENEEA.

The chain joins TRBV28 to TRBJ1-2; D not certain. The V and J ends lost 7 bases and 3 bases respectively, with 21 bases between them. Germline CDR1 and CDR2: MDHEN and SYDVKM. The CDR3 runs to 16 residues. The CDR3, as DNA: TGTGCCAGCACCTCGAATTCCGTAGGGATCTACTATGGCTACACCTTC. It codes for CASTSNSVGIYYGYTF.

J is TRBJ2-3 and V is TRBV22-1; whether TRBD2, the table's D call, matches the DNA was not checked. TRBV22-1 is noted as a pseudogene. The CDR3 is 15 residues long. CDR3 in DNA: TGTGCCAGCAGGAAGCGGGAGCGGAGCACAGATACGCAGTATTTT. It is translated as CASRKRERSTDTQYF.

This clone showed up just once. The chain is built from TRBV19 and TRBJ2-7; tentatively, D is TRBD2 (6 bases). The V and J ends lost 8 bases and 2 bases respectively, with 19 bases between them. CDR3 length equals 15 residues. The germline V gene encodes CDR1 LNHDA and CDR2 SQIVND (reference sequence). This chain's CDR3 is CASAPYGTLAYEQYF. The DNA for the CDR3 is TGTGCCAGTGCCCCTTACGGGACTTTAGCCTACGAGCAGTACTTC.

To note about this clone: The junction differs from germline at one of its ends, possibly a read error. This chain connects TRBV27 to TRBJ2-3; 14 bases are a match to TRBD2. This CDR3 comprises 16 residues. Germline values: CDR1 MNHEY, CDR2 SMNVEV (reference sequence). The CDR3, as DNA: TGTGCCACCAGTGAAGGGACTAGCGGGAGCCGAGGTACGCAGTATTTT. Its translation: CATSEGTSGSRGTQYF.

The chain combines TRBV15 with TRBJ1-5; 10 nucleotides align to TRBD1. CDR1 LNHNV and CDR2 YYDKDF come from the germline V gene (reference sequence). The CDR3 totals 15 residues. V shed 5 bases and J 4 bases; nucleotides not matched to a gene: 5. CDR3 protein: CATSAGTGVNQPQHF. The CDR3 region has the DNA TGTGCCACCAGCGCCGGGACAGGGGTGAATCAGCCCCAGCATTTT.

The CDR3 sequence is CASSRRTDGTTNEKLFF. The CDR3 DNA is TGTGCCAGTAGTCGTAGGACGGACGGAACAACTAATGAAAAACTGTTTTTT. The chain couples TRBV19 to TRBJ1-4, with D uncertain. This CDR3 region has 17 residues. Per the germline V gene, CDR1 is LNHDA and CDR2 is SQIVND (reference sequence). Trimming shortened V by 5 bases and J by 0 bases, and 16 bases separated the two germline ends. Drawing the rest from reference TRBV19 and TRBJ1-4, the complete variable domain is DGGITQSPKYLFRKEGQNVTLSCEQNLNHDAMYWYRQDPGQGLRLIYYSQIVNDFQKGDIAEGYSVSREKKESFPLTVTSAQKNPTAFYLCASSRRTDGTTNEKLFFGSGTQLSVL.

This clone is medium-sized (0.01 to 0.1%). CDR3 loop: CASSFRTLGSPLHF. CDR3 in DNA: TGTGCCAGCAGTTTCCGGACTTTGGGTTCACCCCTCCACTTT. J is TRBJ1-6 and V is TRBV28; D is uncertain. Between the trimmed V and J ends, which lost 3 bases and 9 bases, there was a span of 12 bases. CDR3 length: 14 amino acids. CDR1 is MDHEN, CDR2 SYDVKM, per germline.

This clone was detected once. V gene TRBV19 combines with J gene TRBJ1-1; tentative D call: TRBD1 (5 bases). Trimming shortened V by 4 bases and J by 1 base, and 16 bases separated the two germline ends. Germline V gene data show CDR1 as LNHDA and CDR2 as SQIVND (reference sequence). The CDR3 consists of 16 residues. The CDR3 reads CASSNRRDPTNTEAFF. CDR3 sequence (DNA): TGTGCCAGTAGTAATCGACGGGACCCGACGAACACTGAAGCTTTCTTT.

The chain couples TRBV6-8 to TRBJ1-1, with 7 bases matching TRBD1. The CDR3 sequence is 15 residues long. Unmatched junction bases numbered 7, after V lost 5 bases and J lost 1 base. Per the germline V gene, CDR1 is MNHGY and CDR2 is SAAAGT. CDR3 coding DNA: TGTGCCAGCAGTCTCAGGGGGTGGACGAACACTGAAGCTTTCTTT. Translating it yields CASSLRGWTNTEAFF.

The V gene is TRBV7-4, the J gene TRBJ2-5; 8 nucleotides align to TRBD2. CDR1 and CDR2 (germline): SGHVT, SQSDAQ. Unmatched junction bases numbered 10, after V lost 3 bases and J lost 1 base. The length of the CDR3 is 17 residues. The CDR3 reads CASSLGASGGLQETQYF. The DNA of the CDR3 is TGTGCCAGCAGCTTGGGTGCCAGCGGGGGCCTCCAAGAGACCCAGTACTTC. Filled out from reference TRBV7-4 and TRBJ2-5, the complete variable domain reads GAGVSQSPRYKVAKRGRDVALRCDSISGHVTLYWYRQTLGQGSEVLTYSQSDAQRDKSGRPSGRFSAERPERSVSTLKIQRTEQGDSAVYLCASSLGASGGLQETQYFGPGTRLLVL.

The rearrangement links TRBV19 to TRBJ2-4, with 8 bases identical to TRBD1. The germline CDR1 and CDR2 sequences are LNHDA and SQIVND (reference sequence). The CDR3 runs 16 residues. With V trimmed by 4 bases and J by 8 bases, 13 bases remained unmatched. The CDR3 sequence: CASSSDRGRRWDIQYF. The CDR3 DNA reads TGTGCCAGTAGTAGTGACAGGGGCCGGAGGTGGGACATTCAGTACTTC.

The chain couples TRBV7-4 to TRBJ2-1; D may correspond to TRBD1 or TRBD2 (7 bases each). V was trimmed by 2 bases and J by 8 bases, leaving 16 bases between them. Germline assignment: CDR1 SGHVT and CDR2 SQSDAQ. The CDR3 spans 15 residues. The CDR3 sequence: CASSLRGGGDDEQFF. The CDR3, as DNA: TGTGCCAGCAGCTTAAGGGGAGGGGGCGACGATGAGCAGTTCTTC.

The chain carries TRBV15 and TRBJ2-7, with a weak D call TRBD1 (5 bases). Looked up from germline, CDR1 is LNHNV and CDR2 is YYDKDF (reference sequence). V was cut by 0 bases and J by 7 bases, with 13 bases left in between. This CDR3 contains 14 residues. CDR3 in amino acids: CATSREGAGGEQYF. For the CDR3, the DNA is TGTGCCACCAGCAGAGAAGGGGCTGGTGGTGAGCAGTACTTC.

The chain couples TRBV6-8 to TRBJ1-3; TRBD1 might be the D (5 bases). The CDR3 extends over 17 amino acids. V was trimmed by 6 bases and J by 3 bases, leaving 21 bases between them. Germline CDR1 MNHGY, CDR2 SAAAGT. The CDR3 sequence: CASSTTGRLRFGNTIYF. CDR3 nucleotide sequence: TGTGCCAGCAGCACCACGGGACGTCTCCGCTTTGGAAACACCATATATTTT.

The V gene is TRBV2, the J gene TRBJ2-2, with unresolved D. Between the trimmed V and J ends, which lost 7 bases and 5 bases, there was a span of 11 bases. The length of the CDR3 is 13 residues. Looked up from germline, CDR1 is SNHLY and CDR2 is FYNNEI. The CDR3 DNA reads TGTGCCAGCACCTCGACACAGACCGGGGAGCTGTTTTTT. This codes for CASTSTQTGELFF.

J is TRBJ2-2 and V is TRBV25-1; 10 bases are shared with TRBD2. The CDR3 length is 18 residues. With 1 base clipped from V and 1 base from J, the junction kept 6 bases outside the gene matches. The germline V gene has CDR1 MGHDK and CDR2 SYGVNS. The CDR3 here is CASSELGLAGGNTGELFF. The CDR3 DNA reads TGTGCCAGCAGTGAATTAGGATTAGCGGGAGGGAACACCGGGGAGCTGTTTTTT.

The chain has TRBV28 and TRBJ1-2; D is undetermined. The CDR3 contains 13 residues. Trimming left V 2 bases short and J 4 bases short, with 8 bases between. Germline CDR1 is MDHEN and CDR2 is SYDVKM. The CDR3 sequence is CASSLARAYGYTF. Written as DNA, the CDR3 is TGTGCCAGCAGTTTAGCGAGGGCCTATGGCTACACCTTC.

The chain has TRBV18 and TRBJ1-2, with a possible D match to TRBD1 (6 bases). Germline loops: CDR1 KGHSH, CDR2 LQKENI. The V gene lost 6 bases and the J gene lost 4 bases, with 18 bases spanning the gap. The CDR3 spans 15 residues. CDR3: CASSPAPQGRYGYTF. The CDR3 nucleotides read TGTGCCAGCTCTCCCGCTCCACAGGGCCGCTATGGCTACACCTTC.

This clone showed up just once. This rearrangement joins TRBV28 to TRBJ1-2; 8 nucleotides line up with TRBD1. This CDR3 contains 14 residues. CDR1 MDHEN and CDR2 SYDVKM come from the germline V gene. J was trimmed by 4 bases and V by 2 bases; bases with no gene match: 3. In nucleotides, the CDR3 is TGTGCCAGCAGTTTAGGACAGGGAGGCTATGGCTACACCTTC. This sequence encodes CASSLGQGGYGYTF.

The CDR3 spells CASSPWGGTDTQYF. CDR3 DNA: TGTGCCAGTAGTCCGTGGGGGGGCACAGATACGCAGTATTTT. The chain recombines TRBV19 with TRBJ2-3, with a possible D match to TRBD2 (6 bases). CDR1 LNHDA and CDR2 SQIVND come from the germline V gene (reference sequence). This CDR3 comprises 14 residues. V was trimmed by 5 bases and J by 1 base, leaving 10 bases between them.

The chain employs TRBV5-1 and TRBJ1-1; a weak D match, TRBD1 (5 bases). In germline, CDR1 is SGHRS, CDR2 YFSETQ. This CDR3 spans 15 amino acids. Trimming removed 0 bases from V and 0 bases from J, with 9 bases in between. CDR3 DNA sequence: TGCGCCAGCAGCTTGGAGGGGACCATGAACACTGAAGCTTTCTTT. Encoded protein: CASSLEGTMNTEAFF.

The rearrangement joins TRBV5-1 to TRBJ1-2, with no clear D. This CDR3 contains 14 residues. V was cut by 2 bases and J by 5 bases, with 13 bases left in between. CDR1 and CDR2 from the germline V gene are SGHRS and YFSETQ. DNA of the CDR3: TGCGCCAGCAGCTTTCAGGACGGAAAGTATGGCTACACCTTC. Protein sequence: CASSFQDGKYGYTF.

This chain uses TRBV5-1 with TRBJ1-4; tentatively, D is TRBD1 (5 bases). V shed 4 bases and J shed 5 bases, with 15 bases lying between them. Germline V gene sequence: CDR1 SGHRS, CDR2 YFSETQ. CDR3 length: 15 amino acids. The CDR3 protein is CASSPTKGKNEKLFF. The CDR3 DNA follows: TGCGCCAGCAGCCCGACAAAGGGGAAGAATGAAAAACTGTTTTTT.

The V call is TRBV6-7, the J call TRBJ2-1; 10 positions agree with TRBD1. TRBV6-7 is designated an ORF whose function remains uncertain. The CDR3 is 16 amino acids. The J segment lost 4 bases and the V segment lost 5 bases, leaving 8 bases of the junction unmatched. The CDR3 DNA is TGTGCCAGCAGTCAGGGGACAGGGGTTCGGTACAATGAGCAGTTCTTC. Amino acids: CASSQGTGVRYNEQFF.

The rearrangement uses TRBV6-8 and TRBJ1-3; weak D call: TRBD1 (6 bases). Germline lookup yields CDR1 MNHGY and CDR2 SAAAGT. This CDR3 contains 14 residues. Trimming took 6 bases from V and 3 from J, leaving 12 bases between them. The CDR3 region is CASRFRGVGNTIYF. The DNA for the CDR3 is TGTGCCAGCAGATTCAGGGGCGTTGGAAACACCATATATTTT.

The rearrangement links TRBV7-5 to TRBJ2-3; the table's D call, TRBD1, has no DNA check behind it. TRBV7-5 is tagged as a pseudogene. This CDR3 contains 15 residues. The CDR3 region has the DNA TGTGCCAGCAGCGTCCACAGGGTTGGTACAGATACGCAGTATTTT. Translation: CASSVHRVGTDTQYF.

The V gene is TRBV11-3, the J gene TRBJ1-1; D is possibly TRBD1 (5 bases). The length of the CDR3 is 17 residues. Germline CDR1 reads SGHNT; CDR2 reads YENEEA. Trimming removed 1 base at V and 0 bases at J, with 15 bases between. CDR3 DNA sequence: TGTGCCAGCAGCTTAGGGGCTCGGGACCCCATGAACACTGAAGCTTTCTTT. This gives the protein CASSLGARDPMNTEAFF.

The count of this clone is one. Other DNA sequences in this specimen translate into the identical CDR3. The rearrangement uses TRBV28 and TRBJ1-2; D unresolved. The CDR3 runs to 12 residues. V lost 3 bases and J lost 1, with 3 bases in between. The germline CDR1 and CDR2 sequences are MDHEN and SYDVKM. Written as DNA, the CDR3 is TGTGCCAGCAGTTTGGGTAACTATGGCTACACCTTC. This sequence encodes CASSLGNYGYTF.

The chain carries TRBV5-1 and TRBJ1-1; 9 bases are shared with TRBD1. This CDR3 is built from 16 residues. The germline CDR1 and CDR2 sequences are SGHRS and YFSETQ. J was trimmed by 4 bases and V by 2 bases; bases with no gene match: 9. CDR3 sequence reads: CASSFEQGARVTEAFF. The CDR3 bases are TGCGCCAGCAGCTTCGAACAGGGGGCGCGGGTCACTGAAGCTTTCTTT.

This sequence joins TRBV7-1 and TRBJ2-4, with D possibly TRBD2 on 6 matching bases. TRBV7-1 is filed as an ORF, its function uncertain. This CDR3 has 17 residues. The V and J ends lost 4 bases and 3 bases respectively, with 19 bases between them. Here the CDR3 DNA reads TGTGCCAGCAGCTTAGTGGGCGGAGGGAAGAGCAAAAACATTCAGTACTTC. Protein sequence: CASSLVGGGKSKNIQYF.